Listed here are 29 T cell receptor beta chains from one sample, sequenced in a study of radiation and T cells in renal cell carcinoma. Time point specified: baseline pretreatment blood. As to treatment: 15 Gy SBRT to primary tumor, nephrectomy 4 weeks later. The repertoire was sequenced with immunoSEQ multiplex PCR; TCRdb's copy has only in-frame clones and lacks some. The repertoire holds about 130,000 clones, with roughly 80% as singletons. This sample comprised blood, obtained from a patient whose treatment included radiotherapy and nephrectomy. These receptors all come from a woman aged 60-70 years with renal cell carcinoma.

This clone was recorded many times. CDR3 DNA sequence: TGTGCCAGCAGACCTCCGACAGGGGAGAACTCCTACGAGCAGTACTTC. Protein product: CASRPPTGENSYEQYF. The chain joins TRBV27 to TRBJ2-7, with 8 bases that match TRBD1. The CDR3 extends over 16 amino acids. Per germline, CDR1 MNHEY and CDR2 SMNVEV (reference sequence). The J segment lost 0 bases and the V segment lost 6 bases, leaving 10 bases of the junction unmatched.

The chain employs TRBV2 and TRBJ1-6, with 7 bases fitting TRBD1. The J segment lost 4 bases and the V segment lost 4 bases, leaving 7 bases of the junction unmatched. The germline V gene encodes CDR1 SNHLY and CDR2 FYNNEI. The CDR3 consists of 16 residues. The CDR3 sequence is CASSGLGQSYNSPLHF. The CDR3 bases are TGTGCCAGCAGTGGACTGGGACAGAGTTATAATTCACCCCTCCACTTT.

This chain joins TRBV11-2 and TRBJ1-6, with D possibly being TRBD1 (6 bases). CDR3 length: 15 residues. Germline V gene data show CDR1 as SGHAT and CDR2 as FQNNGV. The V and J ends lost 7 bases and 7 bases respectively, with 17 bases between them. The CDR3 sequence: CASKVTGSGNSPLHF. CDR3 DNA sequence: TGTGCCAGCAAAGTGACAGGATCGGGAAATTCACCCCTCCACTTT.

The chain carries TRBV5-1 and TRBJ1-4; D unclear. V was trimmed by 0 bases and J by 3 bases, leaving 6 bases between them. CDR1 and CDR2 from the germline V gene are SGHRS and YFSETQ. The CDR3 sequence is 14 residues long. The CDR3 here is CASSLDRANEKLFF. CDR3 coding DNA: TGCGCCAGCAGCTTGGACCGAGCTAATGAAAAACTGTTTTTT.

This chain connects TRBV5-6 to TRBJ1-1; no clear D gene. Looked up from germline, CDR1 is SGHDT and CDR2 is YYEEEE. The CDR3 is 13 amino acids. V gave up 3 bases and J gave up 0 bases, with 6 bases separating them. Written as DNA, the CDR3 is TGTGCCAGCAGCTCGAGAATGAACACTGAAGCTTTCTTT. It encodes CASSSRMNTEAFF.

The J gene is TRBJ2-7, the V gene TRBV2; 8 nucleotides agree with TRBD1. CDR1 is SNHLY, CDR2 FYNNEI, per germline. The CDR3 consists of 14 residues. V was clipped by 7 bases and J by 6 bases; unmatched bases: 11. This CDR3 is CASMRGRGQGEQYF. The CDR3 DNA is TGTGCCAGCATGAGGGGCAGGGGGCAGGGCGAGCAGTACTTC.

The V and J genes are TRBV20-1 and TRBJ1-2, with D hard to call. The ends were cut back, 3 bases at V and 6 bases at J, with 8 bases in the middle. Germline CDR1 reads DFQATT; CDR2 reads SNEGSKA (reference sequence). The CDR3 runs to 11 residues. For the CDR3, the DNA is TGCAGTGCTAGGCAGCCCAATGGCTACACCTTC. It codes for CSARQPNGYTF.

The chain is built from TRBV30 and TRBJ2-7; no firm D call. Looked up from germline, CDR1 is GTSNPN and CDR2 is SVGIG (reference sequence). This CDR3 has 13 amino acids. V dropped 2 bases and J dropped 5 bases, with 13 bases sitting between them. The CDR3 DNA reads TGTGCCTGGAGTAAAGGTAACCGGAACGAGCAGTACTTC. Translated, it gives CAWSKGNRNEQYF.

The V gene is TRBV9, the J gene TRBJ1-1; D perhaps matches TRBD1 (6 bases). Trimming cost V 3 bases and J 8 bases, with 14 bases left between them. This CDR3 is 13 amino acids long. Germline CDR1 SGDLS, CDR2 YYNGEE. The CDR3 coding sequence is TGTGCCAGCAGCGCTAACACCGGGACAGAAGCTTTCTTT. This codes for CASSANTGTEAFF.

This sequence joins TRBV6-5 and TRBJ1-4, with D perhaps matching TRBD1 (5 bases). The CDR3 is 12 residues long. Per germline, CDR1 MNHEY and CDR2 SVGAGI. V shed 9 bases and J shed 5 bases, with 10 bases lying between them. CDR3 sequence reads: CASTGLNEKLFF. CDR3 sequence (DNA): TGTGCCAGTACAGGACTAAATGAAAAACTGTTTTTT.

This rearrangement joins TRBV18 to TRBJ1-1, with 8 bases that match TRBD1. The CDR3 contains 14 residues. V was clipped by 4 bases and J by 2 bases; unmatched bases: 3. Germline lookup yields CDR1 KGHSH and CDR2 LQKENI. CDR3 residues: CASSRQGANTEAFF. The CDR3 nucleotides are TGTGCCAGCTCACGGCAGGGGGCTAACACTGAAGCTTTCTTT. The full variable domain, rest sourced from reference TRBV18 and TRBJ1-1, is NAGVMQNPRHLVRRRGQEARLRCSPMKGHSHVYWYRQLPEEGLKFMVYLQKENIIDESGMPKERFSAEFPKEGPSILRIQQVVRGDSAAYFCASSRQGANTEAFFGQGTRLTVV.

The CDR3 coding sequence is TGTGCCAGCAGCTTGGTTCCAGGGTGGACCGGGGAGCTGTTTTTT. Protein product: CASSLVPGWTGELFF. This chain uses TRBV5-6 with TRBJ2-2; possibly TRBD1 for D (5 bases). Germline CDR1 is SGHDT and CDR2 is YYEEEE. Trimming removed 0 bases at V and 5 bases at J, with 11 bases between. This CDR3 comprises 15 residues.

The rearrangement uses TRBV15 and TRBJ2-3; TRBD1 matches at 9 bases. Losses at the gene ends were 1 base for V and 1 base for J; bases not matched to a gene: 6. CDR1 is LNHNV and CDR2 is YYDKDF in the germline V gene (reference sequence). The CDR3 runs 17 residues. The CDR3 DNA reads TGTGCCACCAGCAGAGCCCGGACAGGGGAGGGCACAGATACGCAGTATTTT. As protein: CATSRARTGEGTDTQYF.

The rearrangement joins TRBV2 to TRBJ1-5; no clear D. From germline, CDR1 is SNHLY and CDR2 FYNNEI. V dropped 7 bases and J dropped 2 bases, with 9 bases sitting between them. CDR3 length: 13 amino acids. Here the CDR3 DNA reads TGTGCCAGCACCAGGTCAGGCAATCAGCCCCAGCATTTT. Translating gives CASTRSGNQPQHF.

There are a few counts of this clone. For the CDR3, the DNA is TGCGCCAGCAGCCCGGGGGACTCTCGGAAGAACACTGAAGCTTTCTTT. Its translation is CASSPGDSRKNTEAFF. The chain combines TRBV5-1 with TRBJ1-1, with D tentatively TRBD1 (5 bases). Trimming stripped 4 bases from V and 1 base from J, with 17 bases between. The V gene's germline CDR1 is SGHRS and CDR2 YFSETQ. The CDR3 covers 16 residues.

In the case of this clone: Other DNA sequences in the sample encode the same CDR3. V usage is TRBV9 and J usage is TRBJ2-4; unclear D gene. Trimming pared 0 bases from V and 1 base from J, leaving 8 bases between. The germline CDR1 and CDR2 sequences are SGDLS and YYNGEE. The CDR3 is 15 amino acids. CDR3 region: CASSVGVGAKNIQYF. The CDR3 nucleotides read TGTGCCAGCAGCGTAGGGGTGGGGGCCAAAAACATTCAGTACTTC.

This clone has just a few counts. The chain links TRBV10-1 to TRBJ1-1, with D unclear. Trimming shortened V by 3 bases and J by 2 bases, and 16 bases separated the two germline ends. Germline V CDR1 and CDR2: WNHNN, SYGVQD (reference sequence). CDR3 size: 16 residues. For the CDR3, the DNA is TGCGCCAGCAGTGATGAAAGACACGCTACTAACACTGAAGCTTTCTTT. It yields the protein CASSDERHATNTEAFF.

V is TRBV6-1 and J is TRBJ1-5, with TRBD1 as a possible D gene (6 bases). The V and J ends lost 5 bases and 4 bases respectively, with 15 bases between them. Germline V gene sequence: CDR1 MNHNS, CDR2 SASEGT. CDR3 length: 15 amino acids. The CDR3 here is CASSRSQGWNQPQHF. In DNA form, the CDR3 reads TGTGCCAGCAGTAGATCACAGGGCTGGAATCAGCCCCAGCATTTT.

About this clone: This may arise from a read error, as a much more abundant clone is one base away. This chain uses TRBV19 with TRBJ1-5; possibly TRBD1 for D (5 bases). The CDR3 consists of 13 residues. The V end was cut by 6 bases, the J end by 9 bases, with 15 bases between. CDR1 LNHDA and CDR2 SQIVND come from the germline V gene (reference sequence). In DNA, the CDR3 is TGTGCCAGTAGCCCCGGGGCAGGTTCGCCCCAGCATTTT. Encoded protein: CASSPGAGSPQHF.

The rearrangement joins TRBV5-7 to TRBJ2-3, with D maybe TRBD1 (5 bases). Being an ORF, TRBV5-7 has a function that is uncertain. Trimming stripped 0 bases from V and 0 bases from J, with 8 bases between. CDR3 length: 15 residues. The CDR3 loop reads CASSLATASTDTQYF. CDR3 sequence (DNA): TGTGCCAGCAGCTTGGCGACAGCTAGCACAGATACGCAGTATTTT.

This rearrangement joins TRBV29-1 to TRBJ2-5; a weak D match, TRBD1 (5 bases). The V gene's germline CDR1 is SQVTM and CDR2 ANQGSEA. The CDR3 is made up of 13 amino acids. V shed 0 bases and J shed 2 bases, with 7 bases lying between them. The CDR3 DNA reads TGCAGCGTTGAAGATACAGGACAAGAGACCCAGTACTTC. It is translated as CSVEDTGQETQYF.

V is TRBV27 and J is TRBJ1-2; weak D call: TRBD1 (6 bases). Germline loops: CDR1 MNHEY, CDR2 SMNVEV (reference sequence). The CDR3 extends over 16 amino acids. V shed 4 bases and J shed 4 bases, with 19 bases lying between them. The CDR3: CASSSPQEGGGYGYTF. In DNA form, the CDR3 reads TGTGCCAGCAGTTCTCCACAGGAGGGGGGCGGCTATGGCTACACCTTC.

The chain uses TRBV5-7 and TRBJ2-7, with D possibly matching TRBD1 (5 bases). TRBV5-7 is sorted into the ORF group, with uncertain function. V lost 5 bases, J lost 3 bases, and 12 bases lay in between. This CDR3 is 13 amino acids long. DNA for the CDR3: TGTGCCAGCAGTAAGCGACAGAACTACGAGCAGTACTTC. This gives the protein CASSKRQNYEQYF.

The V gene is TRBV27, the J gene TRBJ2-2; no clear D gene. The CDR3 length is 12 residues. CDR1 is MNHEY, CDR2 SMNVEV, per germline (reference sequence). Trimming removed 4 bases at V and 3 bases at J, with 3 bases between. The chain's CDR3 is CASSSDTGELFF. The CDR3 DNA follows: TGTGCCAGCAGTTCAGACACCGGGGAGCTGTTTTTT.

V usage is TRBV6-6 and J usage is TRBJ2-7; 12 bases fit TRBD2. This CDR3 has 16 residues. The germline gives CDR1 MNHNY, CDR2 SVGAGI (reference sequence). With V trimmed by 2 bases and J by 6 bases, 8 bases remained unmatched. As DNA, the CDR3 is TGTGCCAGCAGTTACCCCCGGACTAGCGGGGAAAGCGAGCAGTACTTC. Encoded protein: CASSYPRTSGESEQYF.

The chain employs TRBV5-1 and TRBJ1-3; 8 bases are a match to TRBD1. V shed 2 bases and J 6 bases; nucleotides not matched to a gene: 7. This CDR3 has 15 amino acids. The germline V gene encodes CDR1 SGHRS and CDR2 YFSETQ. The CDR3 DNA reads as TGCGCCAGCAGCTTTCGGACAGGGACCGAAAACACCATATATTTT. Its protein is CASSFRTGTENTIYF.

The V and J genes are TRBV29-1 and TRBJ2-3; TRBD2 matches 13 bases. V lost 4 bases, J lost 5 bases, and 0 bases stayed unmatched. Germline V gene lookup returns CDR1 SQVTM and CDR2 ANQGSEA. This CDR3 has 13 amino acids. CDR3 nucleotides: TGCAGCGTTGGGACTAGCGGGGGAGATACGCAGTATTTT. It codes for CSVGTSGGDTQYF.

CDR3 sequence reads: CAWGLTGNTIYF. As DNA, the CDR3 is TGTGCCTGGGGGCTTACTGGAAACACCATATATTTT. The chain is built from TRBV30 and TRBJ1-3; D unclear. Trimming took off 5 bases at V and 2 bases at J, with 7 bases between the two ends. The CDR3 totals 12 residues. Germline CDR1 GTSNPN, CDR2 SVGIG (reference sequence).

V gene TRBV28 combines with J gene TRBJ2-7; D is perhaps TRBD1 (6 bases). The germline gives CDR1 MDHEN, CDR2 SYDVKM. V was shortened by 6 bases and J by 2 bases, with 14 bases between the two germline ends. The CDR3 is made up of 14 amino acids. The CDR3 region has the DNA TGTGCCAGCAGCCGCCGGGACATTCCCTACGAGCAGTACTTC. Translation: CASSRRDIPYEQYF.